The clone carrying this T cell receptor (beta chain) was recorded many times. Antigen unknown. These data are taken from a study of CD8 T cells in ankylosing spondylitis. Each CDR3 protein is one row after TCRdb ran MiXCR on the 5' RACE reads. The table records around 140,000 distinct CDR3 sequences, 17% of them present only once. Study findings and constraints: Roughly eight highly homologous variants formed a TCR beta motif that appeared characteristic of ankylosing spondylitis blood.

This CDR3 has 12 amino acids. The germline gives CDR1 MNHEY, CDR2 SMNVEV (reference sequence). V shed 0 bases and J shed 4 bases, with 2 bases lying between them. V usage is TRBV27 and J usage is TRBJ2-3; D is unresolved. Sequencing was performed on blood, either unsorted or a sorted T cell fraction (not recorded which). This clonotype originated in a male donor with ankylosing spondylitis. CDR3 DNA: TGTGCCAGCAGTTTATCGCCAGATACGCAGTATTTT. Translating gives CASSLSPDTQYF.